The subject of this entry is one TCR beta chain. Which antigen it targets is not known. Base qualities are not recorded, but no much larger clone differs from it by a single base. The immunoSEQ kit was used, according to the manufacturer's recommendations, to generate TCR beta libraries from genomic DNA. To prepare the libraries, a first multiplex PCR with proprietary primers was run, followed by a second PCR that added unique barcodes, and a bead cleanup was done after each round. A positive control reaction and a negative control reaction, both provided in the kit, were run with every batch of samples. The final libraries were assessed on an Agilent 4200 TapeStation D1000 ScreenTape, pooled by volume, and quantified by qPCR. Sequencing ran on an Illumina NextSeq500 with a MidOutput 150-cycle cartridge, using 156 Read1 and 15 Index1 cycles with kit custom primers. The pooled library was loaded at approximately 0.99 pM, and roughly 20% PhiX control was spiked in. The authors' pipeline ran thus. Vendor-processed data were analyzed in R, and a clonotype was defined as all T cells sharing the same CDR3 nucleotide sequence. In the clone abundance analyses, frequencies were normalized to the 10,000 most abundant clones in each sample. Public T cell clones, averaging fewer than five per sample, were removed before analysis. Tumor-enriched and baseline blood-enriched clonotypes were defined by at least a 32-fold difference in abundance between compartments. A beta-binomial differential abundance model was used to identify clonotypes that expanded or contracted between blood time points. Tumor-blood repertoire similarity was measured with the Baroni-Urbani and Buser coefficient, and groups were compared using two-tailed Wilcoxon tests in R. TCRdb's version of the immuneACCESS table is confined to in-frame rearrangements and falls short of the full clone set. An unresolved V gene accounts for under half of the shortfall where checked; the remainder is of unknown origin. V, J and clone size were drawn from that table, and D and trimming were deduced from the DNA. The sample includes around 180,000 clones, with about 85% observed a single time. The ten largest clones capture approximately 10% of the sample.

This sample was taken from a study of radiation and T cells in renal cell carcinoma (dated by TCRdb to between 2020 and 2021). Turning to the overall study: A total of 50 to 60 samples underwent TCR beta sequencing, made up of approximately 26 tumors and about 27 peripheral blood samples. Across all 53 samples, around 4,000,000 unique CDR3 nucleotide sequences encoding 2 million to 3 million unique CDR3 amino acid sequences were identified. The last blood draw happened 4 weeks after radiation, timed to coincide with nephrectomy. Study-level results and caveats: Because the trial had a single-armed design, the trial could not examine how radiation dose or scheduling affected the TCR repertoire. Because no pretreatment tumor biopsies were available, whether clonotypes were present in the tumor at baseline could not be determined. Top tumor clonotypes rose in blood from baseline to 2 weeks post-radiation, then contracted by 4 weeks, suggesting transient expansion of tumor-resident clones. Tracking of blood repertoire dynamics stopped at roughly 4 weeks after treatment, with no follow-up past that point.

The germline V gene provides CDR1 KGHSH and CDR2 LQKENI. The germline ends are 9 bases apart after V is trimmed by 3 bases and J by 0 bases. The CDR3 runs 15 residues from the cysteine to the phenylalanine. Of the read, only the CDR3 DNA is kept; its 45 bases are in frame from base 1. The sample's time point label, decoded: blood 4 weeks post-SBRT, at nephrectomy. The label giving this sample's treatment or condition can be read as: 15 Gy SBRT to primary tumor, nephrectomy 4 weeks later. The samples were obtained from a clinical trial, where primary renal cell carcinomas were treated with 15 Gy stereotactic body radiation therapy and then removed by nephrectomy 4 weeks afterward. Serial peripheral blood from radiation-treated patients was sampled at baseline, 2 weeks and 4 weeks after SBRT to track tumor-enriched clonotypes. Renal cell carcinoma with clear cell pathology was present in all patients. The QIAamp DNA Blood Mini Kit (Qiagen) was used to prepare genomic DNA for TCR sequencing. Only samples passing all quality control checks were included in the analyses.

The chain is encoded by TRBV18 joined to TRBJ1-5, and possibly TRBD1, on 5 matching bases. The specimen was blood, collected from a patient whose treatment included radiotherapy and nephrectomy. This clonotype originated in a woman aged 50 to 60 with renal cell carcinoma. The CDR3 sequence is CASSPGLYSNQPQHF. The DNA is TGTGCCAGCTCACCGGGGCTTTATAGCAATCAGCCCCAGCATTTT.